This T cell receptor (delta chain) was captured by sequencing in a study of Vγ9Vδ2 T cells in congenital toxoplasmosis (TCRdb year 2021). In the study overall: IgG, IgM and IgA serology, Western blot and an in-house interferon-gamma release assay were used to diagnose congenital toxoplasmosis. At 2 months, TCR sequencing included roughly 5 infected and about 9 uninfected infants, while at 1 year the sequenced group was 3 infected and 4 uninfected infants. This study compared the CDR3 repertoires of the gamma and delta chains in sorted blood gammadelta T cells from congenitally T. gondii-infected infants versus uninfected infants. Repertoires were sequenced from infants at 2 months after birth and at 1 year of age.

Germline trimming: 2 bases from V, 3 bases from J; junction bases outside gene matches: 4. In the germline V gene, CDR1 corresponds to GEAIGNYY and CDR2 to EKD. Its CDR3 holds 15 amino acids, cysteine through phenylalanine. The only DNA kept is the CDR3, 45 bases in frame from the first base. Mothers of both infected and uninfected infants received the same treatment, using spiramycin and/or pyrimethamine plus sulfadiazine plus folinic acid. Every infant, whether infected or uninfected, was delivered at term after more than 37 weeks of gestation. Roughly 1 mL of blood was used to isolate PBMCs by Lymphoprep gradient centrifugation, after which the PBMCs were cryopreserved in liquid nitrogen and shipped to Belgium. Thawed PBMCs were labeled with Zombie NIR viability dye and stained with CD3, TCR gammadelta, Vgamma9 and Vdelta2 antibodies. Sorting of CD3+ TCRgammadelta+ T cells was performed on a FACSAria III, reaching a mean purity of almost 99%. For each sample, the RNeasy Micro Kit was used to isolate RNA from some 10,000 sorted gammadelta T cells. Infants were born to mothers enrolled with primary T. gondii infection during pregnancy. The infants' peripheral blood was drawn at an outpatient microbiology and virology center located in Pavia, Italy.

cDNA was made by template-switch reverse transcription with TRGC- and TRDC-specific primers in one tube, using SuperScript II. The TRGC primer was designed to bind both the TRGC1 and TRGC2 constant genes. The KAPA Real-Time Library Amplification Kit was used to amplify TRG and TRD, and AMPure XP beads were used for purification between steps. Index PCR with the Nextera XT Index Kit was used to add Illumina sequencing adapters. An Illumina MiSeq with the V2 300 kit was used to sequence the TRG and TRD amplicons, producing 150 bp paired-end reads. In the authors' own workflow: Before further analysis, read quality was checked using FastQC version 0.11.8. Reads were aligned to GenBank TRG or TRD reference genes, and CDR3 sequences were built with MiXCR version 3.0.3. MiXCR defaults were kept, except that TRDD gene segments were assembled using 3 rather than 5 consecutive nucleotides. N additions, CDR3 length, J segment length and clonotype sharing between samples were calculated with VDJtools version 1.2.1. CDR3 sequences that were out of frame or contained stop codons were removed from the analysis. The overlap of infant repertoires with previously published Vgamma9Vdelta2 repertoires from fetal, cord blood and adult blood was compared. After TCRdb called clones again from the public reads with CATT, rows with identical DNA were merged. TCRdb's processing, not the authors', yielded these V and J calls. A total of fewer than 600 delta-chain clones appear in this sample, about 4% of them only once. The ten largest clones take up 26% of the sample.

Concerning this clone itself: The antigen it binds to is not known. TCRdb's protein for this DNA is that of a much larger clone and differs from the translation at residue 8, likely a read error; the protein shown is the DNA translation.

Study-wide conclusions, independent of this receptor: Repertoire differences between infected and uninfected infants were less clear at 1 year of age than at 2 months. Two months was the earliest age with enough suitable sample material for TCR repertoire analysis, so newborn repertoires were not sequenced. In roughly 2-month-old infants, germline-encoded fetal-type TRDV2 CDR3 sequences seemed to be more common in infected than in uninfected infants, which suggests a footprint of in utero expansion. At 2 months, TRGV9 and TRDV2 CDR3s of infected infants appeared to carry fewer N additions than uninfected infants, especially TRDV2-TRDJ1 sequences. A public TRGV9 clonotype was highly prevalent in both infected and uninfected infants.

The TCR comes from a child under 10 years old born to a mother with Toxoplasma gondii infection during pregnancy, either congenitally infected or uninfected (not recorded which). Sequenced input: gamma-delta T cells from blood. The V gene is TRDV2 and the J gene is TRDJ2; TRDD3 matches 8 bases in the middle. The CDR3 region: CACDILGGMTAQLFF. The nucleotides are TGTGCCTGTGACATACTGGGGGGTATGACAGCACAACTCTTCTTT.